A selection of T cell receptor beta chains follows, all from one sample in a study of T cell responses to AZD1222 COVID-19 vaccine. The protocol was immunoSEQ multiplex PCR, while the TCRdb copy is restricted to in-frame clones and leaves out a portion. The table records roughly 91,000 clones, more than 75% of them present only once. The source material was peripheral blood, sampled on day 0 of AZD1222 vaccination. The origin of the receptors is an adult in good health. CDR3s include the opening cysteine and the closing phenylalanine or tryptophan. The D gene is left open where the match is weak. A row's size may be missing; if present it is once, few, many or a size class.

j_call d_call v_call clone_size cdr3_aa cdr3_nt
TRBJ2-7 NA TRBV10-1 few CASSEGLGADYEQYF TGCGCCAGCAGTGAGGGGCTGGGGGCGGACTACGAGCAGTACTTC
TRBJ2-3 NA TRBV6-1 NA CASRERRAGLVDTQYF TGTGCCAGCAGGGAAAGACGGGCAGGGTTGGTAGATACGCAGTATTTT
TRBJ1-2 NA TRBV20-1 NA CSASPSPGWENYGYTF TGCAGTGCTAGTCCAAGTCCCGGTTGGGAGAACTATGGCTACACCTTC
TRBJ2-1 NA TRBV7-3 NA CASGSSRGSEQFF TGTGCCAGCGGCAGCTCTCGGGGGAGTGAGCAGTTCTTC
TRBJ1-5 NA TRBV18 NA CASSPPSGNNQPQHF TGTGCCAGCTCACCACCTTCGGGGAACAATCAGCCCCAGCATTTT
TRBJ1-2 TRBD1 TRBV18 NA CASSPRDRPGGGYTF TGTGCCAGCTCACCCCGGGACAGGCCCGGCGGTGGCTACACCTTC
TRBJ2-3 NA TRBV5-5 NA CASSFDGTDTQYF TGTGCCAGCAGCTTTGATGGCACAGATACGCAGTATTTT
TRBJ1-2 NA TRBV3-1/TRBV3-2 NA CASNQPAHYGYTF TGTGCCAGCAACCAACCGGCCCACTATGGCTACACCTTC
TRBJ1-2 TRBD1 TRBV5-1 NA CASSLEGADGYTF TGCGCCAGCAGCTTAGAGGGGGCGGACGGCTACACCTTC
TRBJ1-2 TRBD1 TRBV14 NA CASSPDRGRSYGYTF TGTGCCAGCAGCCCGGACAGGGGCCGATCCTATGGCTACACCTTC
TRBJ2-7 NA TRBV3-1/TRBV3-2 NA CASSEGEGVYEQYF TGTGCCAGCAGCGAGGGTGAGGGAGTCTACGAGCAGTACTTC
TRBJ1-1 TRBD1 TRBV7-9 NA CASSAGQGARNTEAFF TGTGCCAGCAGCGCCGGCCAGGGGGCGAGGAACACTGAAGCTTTCTTT
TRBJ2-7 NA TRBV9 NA CASSVAPVQGTYEQYF TGTGCCAGCAGCGTAGCCCCCGTTCAGGGGACCTACGAGCAGTACTTC
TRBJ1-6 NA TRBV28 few CATGPGGNSPLHF TGTGCTACCGGACCGGGAGGCAATTCACCCCTCCACTTT
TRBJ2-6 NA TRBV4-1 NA CASSQELTQSGANVLTF TGCGCCAGCAGCCAAGAATTAACACAGTCTGGGGCCAACGTCCTGACTTTC
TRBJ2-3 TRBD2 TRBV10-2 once CASSRGTSGGTDTQYF TGCGCCAGCAGTCGCGGGACTAGCGGGGGCACAGATACGCAGTATTTT
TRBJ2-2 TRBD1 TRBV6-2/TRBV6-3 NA CASSPGTGGLSGELFF TGTGCCAGCAGTCCCGGGACAGGGGGGCTCAGCGGGGAGCTGTTTTTT
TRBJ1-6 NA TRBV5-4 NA CASSHDKRDNSPLHF TGTGCCAGCAGCCACGACAAGCGTGATAATTCACCCCTCCACTTT
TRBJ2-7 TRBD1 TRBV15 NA CATSRGSGGLYEQYF TGTGCCACCAGCAGAGGATCAGGGGGCCTCTACGAGCAGTACTTC
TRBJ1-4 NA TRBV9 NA CASSVVPVRSANEKLFF TGTGCCAGCAGCGTAGTGCCCGTGAGGTCGGCTAATGAAAAACTGTTTTTT
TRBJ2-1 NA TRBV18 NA CASSPPGVGEQFF TGTGCCAGCTCACCACCGGGGGTAGGGGAGCAGTTCTTC
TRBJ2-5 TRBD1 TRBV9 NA CASSPQTGQGLETQYF TGTGCCAGCAGCCCACAGACTGGACAGGGCTTAGAGACCCAGTACTTC
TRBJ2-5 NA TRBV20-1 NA CSAGQETQYF TGCAGTGCTGGCCAAGAGACCCAGTACTTC
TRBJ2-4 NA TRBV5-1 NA CASSLLSGKNIQYF TGCGCCAGCAGCTTGCTGAGTGGCAAAAACATTCAGTACTTC
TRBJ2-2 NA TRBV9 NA CASSVAGLRELFF TGTGCCAGCAGCGTAGCTGGCTTGAGGGAGCTGTTTTTT
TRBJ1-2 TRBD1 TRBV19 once CASSRSLQGIYGYTF TGTGCCAGTAGTCGTTCGCTACAGGGGATTTATGGCTACACCTTC
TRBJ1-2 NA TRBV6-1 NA CASSEDANYGYTF TGTGCCAGCAGTGAAGATGCTAACTATGGCTACACCTTC
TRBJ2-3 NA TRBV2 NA CASSFQRSLADTQYF TGTGCCAGCAGTTTCCAAAGGAGTTTGGCCGATACGCAGTATTTT
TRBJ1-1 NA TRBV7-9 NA CASSSNTEAFF TGTGCCAGCAGCTCGAACACTGAAGCTTTCTTT
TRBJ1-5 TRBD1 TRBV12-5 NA CASALQGAGQPQHF TGTGCTAGTGCCCTACAGGGGGCAGGGCAGCCCCAGCATTTT
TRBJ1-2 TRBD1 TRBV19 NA CASSLHPDRADYGYTF TGTGCCAGTAGTCTACATCCCGACAGGGCGGACTATGGCTACACCTTC
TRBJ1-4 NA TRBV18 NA CASSSGLNEKLFF TGTGCCAGCTCTTCAGGACTAAATGAAAAACTGTTTTTT
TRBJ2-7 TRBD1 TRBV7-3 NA CASSSTSGQGLREQYF TGTGCCAGCAGTTCTACCTCGGGACAGGGCTTACGCGAGCAGTACTTC
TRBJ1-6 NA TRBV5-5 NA CASTLEQSGYAQNSPLHF TGTGCCAGCACCCTTGAACAGAGCGGATACGCCCAAAATTCACCCCTCCACTTT
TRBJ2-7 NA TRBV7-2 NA CASSLVMGIFGAPYEQYF TGTGCCAGCAGCTTAGTTATGGGGATCTTTGGGGCCCCCTACGAGCAGTACTTC
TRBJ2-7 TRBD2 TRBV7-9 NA CASSLEMAGASYEQYF TGTGCCAGCAGCTTAGAGATGGCGGGAGCGTCCTACGAGCAGTACTTC
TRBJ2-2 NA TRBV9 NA CASTMREGQANTGELFF TGTGCCAGCACCATGAGGGAGGGACAGGCCAACACCGGGGAGCTGTTTTTT
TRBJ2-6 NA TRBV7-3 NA CASSFTGSGANVLTF TGTGCCAGCAGCTTTACAGGGTCCGGGGCCAACGTCCTGACTTTC
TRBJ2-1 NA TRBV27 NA CASSYDKSSYNEQFF TGTGCCAGCAGTTATGACAAGAGCTCCTACAATGAGCAGTTCTTC
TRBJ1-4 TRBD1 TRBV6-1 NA CASSGGYRGPDEKLFF TGTGCCAGCAGTGGGGGGTACAGGGGTCCTGATGAAAAACTGTTTTTT
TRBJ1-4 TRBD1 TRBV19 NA CASTGAATNEKLFF TGTGCCAGCACAGGGGCCGCAACTAATGAAAAACTGTTTTTT
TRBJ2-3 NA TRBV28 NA CASSLYLEDTQYF TGTGCCAGCAGTTTATACCTGGAAGATACGCAGTATTTT